This TCR beta chain is from a study of blood T cell repertoires in COVID-19. Study context: From T cells, B-cell-depleted T cells, or PBMCs came the material, which was cDNA or gDNA.

Profiled with immunoSEQ multiplex PCR; TCRdb holds only in-frame clones, not every one. The sample shows 52,000 or so clones, approximately 91% of them seen only once. The CDR3 contains 15 residues. The ends were cut back, 6 bases at V and 3 bases at J, with 15 bases in the middle. The V gene's germline CDR1 is MNHEY and CDR2 SVGAGI. This clone was recorded only once. The source is a woman aged 70 to 79 with active COVID-19. The sequencing input was peripheral blood. The chain links TRBV6-5 to TRBJ2-1; possibly TRBD2 for D (5 bases). CDR3 sequence: CASSRTARVYNEQFF. In nucleotides, the CDR3 is TGTGCCAGCAGCCGGACTGCGAGGGTCTACAATGAGCAGTTCTTC.